Shown below are 9 T cell receptor beta chains from a single sample sequenced in a study of blood T cells in healthy people across ages. A J-beta primer mix and a sample-barcoded 5' primer were used in a second PCR of about 7 to 12 cycles. Each CDR3 protein is one row after TCRdb ran MiXCR on the 5' RACE reads. The data hold over a million distinct CDR3 sequences, with over 35% observed a single time. Material for sequencing was blood. The receptors were gathered from a woman aged 55-70 years in good health.

The chain is built from TRBV7-6 and TRBJ2-5, with D possibly called TRBD1 or TRBD2 (5 bases each). Germline V gene data show CDR1 as SGHVS and CDR2 as FNYEAQ. Trimming left V 6 bases short and J 3 bases short, with 17 bases between. This CDR3 has 15 amino acids. CDR3 residues: CASSIGADTKETQYF. The DNA for the CDR3 is TGTGCCAGCAGTATCGGGGCGGACACCAAAGAGACCCAGTACTTC.

This clonotype has just a few counts. The V and J genes are TRBV6-5 and TRBJ2-3, with a tentative D call TRBD1 (8 bases). The CDR3 is 16 amino acids. The germline V gene has CDR1 MNHEY and CDR2 SVGAGI. Trimming left V 7 bases short and J 3 bases short, with 20 bases between. DNA of the CDR3: TGTGCCAGCACCGACAGGGGTGCGGGAGAGACAGATACGCAGTATTTT. It yields the protein CASTDRGAGETDTQYF.

This rearrangement joins TRBV13 to TRBJ2-7; 8 bases map to TRBD1. This CDR3 has 14 amino acids. Trimming took 4 bases from V and 3 from J; bases not matched to a gene: 5. Germline V CDR1 and CDR2: PRHDT, FYEKMQ (reference sequence). The CDR3 DNA follows: TGTGCCAGCAGCTCCAGGACAGGGAACTACGAGCAGTACTTC. This translates into CASSSRTGNYEQYF.

The CDR3 here is CASSTSRSSYEQYF. Here the CDR3 DNA reads TGCGCCAGCAGCACTAGCAGGAGCTCCTACGAGCAGTACTTC. V is TRBV5-1 and J is TRBJ2-7, with D perhaps matching TRBD2 (6 bases). V dropped 4 bases and J dropped 0 bases, with 11 bases sitting between them. Per the germline V gene, CDR1 is SGHRS and CDR2 is YFSETQ. This CDR3 is built from 14 residues. Full variable domain (remainder filled in from reference TRBV5-1 and TRBJ2-7): KAGVTQTPRYLIKTRGQQVTLSCSPISGHRSVSWYQQTPGQGLQFLFEYFSETQRNKGNFPGRFSGRQFSNSRSEMNVSTLELGDSALYLCASSTSRSSYEQYFGPGTRLTVT.

The chain links TRBV28 to TRBJ1-6; TRBD1 is a possible D gene (5 bases). The CDR3 length is 14 residues. V was clipped by 6 bases and J by 3 bases, with 9 bases between them. Germline lookup yields CDR1 MDHEN and CDR2 SYDVKM. CDR3 DNA: TGTGCCAGCAGGCGACAGCTCTATAATTCACCCCTCCACTTT. Translated: CASRRQLYNSPLHF.

A few counts support this clonotype. The V and J genes are TRBV10-3 and TRBJ2-1; weak D call: TRBD2 (6 bases). CDR1 and CDR2 (germline): ENHRY, SYGVKD. V lost 4 bases and J 5 bases, leaving 15 bases between the germline ends. The CDR3 length is 15 residues. The CDR3 reads CAISVTGTQNNEQFF. DNA of the CDR3: TGTGCCATCAGTGTAACCGGGACTCAGAACAATGAGCAGTTCTTC.

The chain is built from TRBV7-6 and TRBJ2-1, with D perhaps TRBD2 (6 bases). Germline V CDR1 and CDR2: SGHVS, FNYEAQ. With 5 bases removed from V and 2 bases from J, the gap between germline ends came to 13 bases. CDR3 length: 15 residues. CDR3 DNA: TGTGCCAGCAGCGGGGAGGTACGGGCCTACAATGAGCAGTTCTTC. It yields the protein CASSGEVRAYNEQFF.

Worth noting for this clonotype: At one boundary the junction diverges from the germline segment, which might be a read error. CDR3 sequence: CAGSQSGQGYNEQFF. The DNA for the CDR3 is TGTGCCGGCAGCCAATCGGGACAGGGGTACAATGAGCAGTTCTTC. This chain uses TRBV3-1 with TRBJ2-1; the match to TRBD1 covers 10 bases. Germline assignment: CDR1 LGHDT and CDR2 YNNKEL (reference sequence). CDR3 length: 15 amino acids.

This clonotype was counted a single time. V and J are TRBV6-6 and TRBJ1-6, with a weak D call TRBD1 (6 bases). The CDR3 totals 15 residues. Germline V lookup: CDR1 MNHNY, CDR2 SVGAGI (reference sequence). The V end lost 6 bases, the J end lost 9 bases, and 18 bases lay between the germline ends. CDR3 residues: CASRETGLSGSPLHF. The CDR3 DNA follows: TGTGCCAGCAGAGAAACAGGGCTGTCGGGTTCACCCCTCCACTTT.